The sample holds many counts of the clone carrying this TCR beta chain. What it binds is not known. TCRdb re-called the PCR reads with MiXCR, one entry per CDR3 protein. This table holds about 640,000 distinct CDR3 sequences, about 20% found once. The CDR3 covers 12 residues. The V gene's germline CDR1 is MNHEY and CDR2 SVGEGT. Trimming removed 0 bases at V and 2 bases at J, with 2 bases between. The data stem from a study of molecular identifiers for immune sequencing clone quantification. Findings and caveats of the study: Effector cells kept over 97% of their molecules in clones above 20 RNA copies, while naive cells kept under 1% there.

This rearrangement joins TRBV6-2 or TRBV6-3 to TRBJ2-7; no definite D call. The source of this sequence is a human donor in good health. Some libraries in this study had Jurkat cell RNA spiked in. The sequencing input was naive CD8+ T cells from blood, with Jurkat cell RNA spiked in. Subset reported: FACS-sorted CD8+CD4-CCR7+CD45RA+ naive T cells. DNA of the CDR3: TGTGCCAGCAGTTACTCGACCTACGAGCAGTACTTC. Amino acid sequence: CASSYSTYEQYF.